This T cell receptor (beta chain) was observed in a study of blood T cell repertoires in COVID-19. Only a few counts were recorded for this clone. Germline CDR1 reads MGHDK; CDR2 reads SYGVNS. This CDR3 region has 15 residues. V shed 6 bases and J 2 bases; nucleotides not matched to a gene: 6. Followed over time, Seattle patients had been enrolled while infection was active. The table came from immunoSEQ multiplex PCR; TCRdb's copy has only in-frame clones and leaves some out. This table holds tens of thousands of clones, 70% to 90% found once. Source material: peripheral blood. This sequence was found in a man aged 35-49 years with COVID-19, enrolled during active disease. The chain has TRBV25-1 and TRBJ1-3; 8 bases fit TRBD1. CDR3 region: CASRGRTGTGNTIYF. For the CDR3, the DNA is TGTGCCAGCAGGGGGAGGACAGGGACTGGAAACACCATATATTTT.